This entry lists 32 T cell receptor beta chains sequenced from one sample in a study of OX40 agonist ivuxolimab in advanced cancers. Sequenced by immunoSEQ multiplex PCR; TCRdb stores in-frame clones only, minus some. The profile shows 57,000 or so clones, 70% to 90% of them singletons. The source was CD4+ or CD8+ T cells sorted from blood, collected in a trial of the OX40 agonist ivuxolimab. The origin of the receptors is an adult with an advanced solid tumor such as melanoma, head and neck, liver or kidney cancer.

This clone was detected only a few times. V usage is TRBV7-8 and J usage is TRBJ1-1; D call uncertain. This CDR3 region has 14 residues. Between the trimmed V and J ends, which lost 2 bases and 5 bases, there was a span of 12 bases. Germline assignment: CDR1 SGHVS and CDR2 FQNEAQ. In DNA, the CDR3 is TGTGCCAGCAGCTTAAAAGCTATGAGTACTGAAGCTTTCTTT. As protein: CASSLKAMSTEAFF.

The chain couples TRBV11-2 to TRBJ2-7; D is uncertain. The CDR3 covers 12 residues. Germline V gene data show CDR1 as SGHAT and CDR2 as FQNNGV. V dropped 5 bases and J dropped 0 bases, with 5 bases sitting between them. The CDR3 sequence: CASSLFSYEQYF. CDR3 bases: TGTGCCAGCAGCCTGTTCTCCTACGAGCAGTACTTC.

The CDR3 is CASSQDSGQGYQPQHF. The CDR3 DNA is TGTGCCAGCAGCCAAGATAGCGGCCAGGGGTATCAGCCCCAGCATTTT. This rearrangement joins TRBV4-2 to TRBJ1-5, with a possible D match to TRBD1 (6 bases). The CDR3 runs to 16 residues. V shed 0 bases and J shed 5 bases, with 14 bases lying between them. Germline CDR1 LGHNA, CDR2 YNFKEQ.

The chain uses TRBV11-2 and TRBJ2-7; 10 bases are shared with TRBD2. The CDR3 is 15 residues long. V lost 2 bases, J lost 4 bases, and 5 bases stayed unmatched. Germline-derived CDR1 and CDR2 are SGHAT and FQNNGV. The CDR3 is CASSLIAGLAYEQYF. As DNA, the CDR3 is TGTGCCAGCAGCTTAATTGCGGGACTAGCGTACGAGCAGTACTTC. Complete variable domain (other parts from reference TRBV11-2 and TRBJ2-7): EAGVAQSPRYKIIEKRQSVAFWCNPISGHATLYWYQQILGQGPKLLIQFQNNGVVDDSQLPKDRFSAERLKGVDSTLKIQPAKLEDSAVYLCASSLIAGLAYEQYFGPGTRLTVT.

This clone was recorded only once. V is TRBV4-3 and J is TRBJ1-2; the match to TRBD1 covers 7 bases. Germline V gene sequence: CDR1 LGHNA, CDR2 YSLEER. Trimming took 3 bases from V and 2 from J; bases not matched to a gene: 21. This CDR3 contains 20 residues. The CDR3 sequence is CASSHLGGDDRDGSNYGYTF. CDR3 bases: TGCGCCAGCAGCCACCTCGGGGGAGACGACAGGGACGGATCGAACTATGGCTACACCTTC.

The rearrangement joins TRBV5-1 to TRBJ2-7, with TRBD1 identical over 11 bases. The ends lost 0 bases at V and 2 bases at J; junction bases unmatched: 1. Germline loops: CDR1 SGHRS, CDR2 YFSETQ. The CDR3 sequence is 15 residues long. Written as DNA, the CDR3 is TGCGCCAGCAGCTTGGGGGGACAGGGGGCCTACGAGCAGTACTTC. Its protein is CASSLGGQGAYEQYF. Full variable domain (outside the CDR3, taken from reference TRBV5-1 and TRBJ2-7): KAGVTQTPRYLIKTRGQQVTLSCSPISGHRSVSWYQQTPGQGLQFLFEYFSETQRNKGNFPGRFSGRQFSNSRSEMNVSTLELGDSALYLCASSLGGQGAYEQYFGPGTRLTVT.

The chain joins TRBV14 to TRBJ2-1; TRBD2 might be the D (5 bases). Trimming pared 4 bases from V and 4 bases from J, leaving 14 bases between. The length of the CDR3 is 15 residues. Per the germline V gene, CDR1 is SGHDN and CDR2 is FVKESK. The CDR3 bases are TGTGCCAGCAGCCCGTTCCGGGGTCCGTACAATGAGCAGTTCTTC. Its protein product is CASSPFRGPYNEQFF. The full variable domain, in which reference TRBV14 and TRBJ2-1 provide the parts outside the CDR3, is EAGVTQFPSHSVIEKGQTVTLRCDPISGHDNLYWYRRVMGKEIKFLLHFVKESKQDESGMPNNRFLAERTGGTYSTLKVQPAELEDSGVYFCASSPFRGPYNEQFFGPGTRLTVL.

V is TRBV5-6 and J is TRBJ2-7; D remains ambiguous. The CDR3 consists of 12 residues. The germline V gene has CDR1 SGHDT and CDR2 YYEEEE. The ends were cut back, 3 bases at V and 0 bases at J, with 4 bases in the middle. CDR3: CASSSVSYEQYF. CDR3 DNA: TGTGCCAGCAGCTCCGTCTCCTACGAGCAGTACTTC.

The rearrangement uses TRBV30 and TRBJ2-1; no clear D gene. The CDR3 contains 14 residues. V shed 5 bases and J shed 3 bases, with 14 bases lying between them. Germline CDR1 GTSNPN, CDR2 SVGIG (reference sequence). This CDR3 is CAWSRSVGYNEQFF. Written as DNA, the CDR3 is TGTGCCTGGTCCCGATCGGTAGGCTACAATGAGCAGTTCTTC. Looking up the rest from reference TRBV30 and TRBJ2-1 gives the full variable domain: SQTIHQWPATLVQPVGSPLSLECTVEGTSNPNLYWYRQAAGRGLQLLFYSVGIGQISSEVPQNLSASRPQDRQFILSSKKLLLSDSGFYLCAWSRSVGYNEQFFGPGTRLTVL.

This chain links TRBV6-5 with TRBJ1-5; D unresolved. The V gene lost 4 bases and the J gene lost 1 base, with 8 bases spanning the gap. The germline CDR1 and CDR2 sequences are MNHEY and SVGAGI. This CDR3 is 14 amino acids long. CDR3 DNA: TGTGCCAGCAGTTTCGGTGGGAGCAATCAGCCCCAGCATTTT. This translates into CASSFGGSNQPQHF.

This chain joins TRBV7-2 and TRBJ2-1; 11 bases align to TRBD2. Germline loops: CDR1 SGHTA, CDR2 FQGNSA. With V trimmed by 0 bases and J by 6 bases, 13 bases remained unmatched. The CDR3 length is 19 residues. This CDR3 reads CASSLAVSWLAGGFNEQFF. Here the CDR3 DNA reads TGTGCCAGCAGCTTAGCTGTGTCTTGGCTAGCGGGAGGATTCAATGAGCAGTTCTTC.

The chain recombines TRBV27 with TRBJ1-4, with 7 bases identical to TRBD1. The CDR3 contains 18 residues. Germline values: CDR1 MNHEY, CDR2 SMNVEV (reference sequence). After removal of 8 bases from V and 3 bases from J, the junction contained 18 bases not matched to a gene. In DNA form, the CDR3 reads TGTGCCAGCCCCCTAGGCCCCCTATACAGGGGATCTAATGAAAAACTGTTTTTT. Translating it yields CASPLGPLYRGSNEKLFF.

This chain links TRBV4-1 with TRBJ1-1, with D unclear. Germline CDR1 MGHRA, CDR2 YSYEKL. The length of the CDR3 is 15 residues. Trimming shortened V by 3 bases and J by 0 bases, and 11 bases separated the two germline ends. The CDR3 here is CASSHYDTLNTEAFF. The CDR3 region has the DNA TGCGCCAGCAGCCATTATGACACTTTGAACACTGAAGCTTTCTTT.

The chain combines TRBV19 with TRBJ2-1; D is possibly TRBD2 (5 bases). The CDR3 has 17 amino acids. The V end was cut by 3 bases, the J end by 0 bases, with 15 bases between. Germline assignment: CDR1 LNHDA and CDR2 SQIVND (reference sequence). CDR3 in amino acids: CASSILDGGGSYNEQFF. CDR3 DNA: TGTGCCAGTAGTATCCTCGACGGCGGAGGCTCCTACAATGAGCAGTTCTTC.

This chain connects TRBV7-2 to TRBJ2-7; D gene uncertain. Germline CDR1 SGHTA, CDR2 FQGNSA. The CDR3 covers 16 residues. V lost 2 bases to trimming and J lost 6 bases, with 20 bases between them. The CDR3 sequence: CASSLMAFSSSGEQYF. The CDR3 DNA sequence: TGTGCCAGCAGCTTAATGGCATTCTCTTCTTCCGGCGAGCAGTACTTC.

V usage is TRBV28 and J usage is TRBJ1-2; 7 bases are shared with TRBD1. J gave up 4 bases and V 5 bases, and 10 bases lay outside the gene matches. Per germline, CDR1 MDHEN and CDR2 SYDVKM. CDR3 size: 15 residues. The CDR3 loop reads CASSLYEQGFYGYTF. CDR3 sequence (DNA): TGTGCCAGCAGTCTTTACGAACAGGGGTTCTATGGCTACACCTTC.

The V gene is TRBV6-6, the J gene TRBJ2-1; D is unclear. CDR1 and CDR2 (germline): MNHNY, SVGAGI (reference sequence). The CDR3 length is 11 residues. V was shortened by 5 bases and J by 4 bases, with 3 bases between the two germline ends. CDR3 in amino acids: CASSQYNEQFF. DNA for the CDR3: TGTGCCAGCAGTCAGTACAATGAGCAGTTCTTC.

J is TRBJ1-2 and V is TRBV4-2; 7 nucleotides agree with TRBD1. Germline V gene lookup returns CDR1 LGHNA and CDR2 YNFKEQ. The ends lost 5 bases at V and 7 bases at J; junction bases unmatched: 16. The CDR3 contains 16 residues. Here the CDR3 reads CASSLDGTLRQGGYTF. DNA of the CDR3: TGTGCCAGCAGCTTGGACGGGACACTTAGACAGGGTGGCTACACCTTC.

The chain employs TRBV15 and TRBJ1-2; 8 positions match TRBD1. Germline V gene lookup returns CDR1 LNHNV and CDR2 YYDKDF (reference sequence). The length of the CDR3 is 14 residues. J was trimmed by 5 bases and V by 0 bases; bases with no gene match: 2. The CDR3 loop is CATSRDRTGYGYTF. The CDR3 bases are TGTGCCACCAGCAGAGACAGGACAGGGTATGGCTACACCTTC.

This clone was counted a few times. For the CDR3, the DNA is TGTGCCAGTAGCCGGACAGGGGGTAACACCATATATTTT. This codes for CASSRTGGNTIYF. The chain has TRBV19 and TRBJ1-3; 10 nucleotides match TRBD1. This CDR3 has 13 amino acids. Germline loops: CDR1 LNHDA, CDR2 SQIVND (reference sequence). With 6 bases clipped from V and 7 bases from J, the junction kept 3 bases outside the gene matches.

The gene calls are TRBV12-5 and TRBJ2-6; the D gene is possibly TRBD1 (5 bases). The germline gives CDR1 LGHNT, CDR2 FRNRAP. V gave up 5 bases and J gave up 5 bases, with 19 bases separating them. CDR3 size: 17 residues. Here the CDR3 DNA reads TGTGCTAGTGGTAGTCCTGCAGGACAAAGTCGGGCCAACGTCCTGACTTTC. The encoded protein is CASGSPAGQSRANVLTF. The whole variable domain, filled in from reference TRBV12-5 and TRBJ2-6, reads DARVTQTPRHKVTEMGQEVTMRCQPILGHNTVFWYRQTMMQGLELLAYFRNRAPLDDSGMPKDRFSAEMPDATLATLKIQPSEPRDSAVYFCASGSPAGQSRANVLTFGAGSRLTVL.

This chain uses TRBV5-4 with TRBJ2-3; 7 bases are shared with TRBD1. Germline CDR1 and CDR2: SGHNT and YYREEE (reference sequence). Losses at the gene ends were 4 bases for V and 1 base for J; bases not matched to a gene: 9. The CDR3 runs 16 residues. The CDR3 DNA reads as TGTGCCAGCAGCCCCAGGACAGGATCGCGCACAGATACGCAGTATTTT. Its protein product is CASSPRTGSRTDTQYF.

The chain carries TRBV4-2 and TRBJ2-3, with 12 bases matching TRBD2. J was trimmed by 2 bases and V by 3 bases; bases with no gene match: 6. CDR3 size: 17 residues. CDR1 and CDR2 from the germline V gene are LGHNA and YNFKEQ. The CDR3 reads CASSHDTSGRHTDTQYF. The CDR3 coding sequence is TGTGCCAGCAGCCACGATACTAGCGGGAGGCACACAGATACGCAGTATTTT.

CDR3: CATSRDVAGGYNEQFF. The DNA for the CDR3 is TGTGCCACCAGCAGAGATGTAGCGGGAGGGTACAATGAGCAGTTCTTC. This chain links TRBV15 with TRBJ2-1; 11 nucleotides line up with TRBD2. V gave up 0 bases and J gave up 4 bases; unmatched junction bases: 2. This CDR3 comprises 16 residues. Germline V CDR1 and CDR2: LNHNV, YYDKDF (reference sequence).

This clone showed up just a few times. The chain is built from TRBV7-8 and TRBJ2-7, with 8 positions matching TRBD2. The CDR3 consists of 20 residues. With V trimmed by 1 base and J by 7 bases, 24 bases remained unmatched. CDR1 is SGHVS and CDR2 is FQNEAQ in the germline V gene. CDR3 coding DNA: TGTGCCAGCAGCTTAGGGGGCCCGGAGAGCGGGAGCGTCCTAACTACGGAGCAGTACTTC. Its translation is CASSLGGPESGSVLTTEQYF.

This rearrangement joins TRBV2 to TRBJ1-5; 7 bases are shared with TRBD1. Unmatched junction bases numbered 11, after V lost 6 bases and J lost 6 bases. This CDR3 has 15 amino acids. CDR1 and CDR2 (germline): SNHLY, FYNNEI. The CDR3 coding sequence is TGTGCCAGCAGGGGACCTGACAGGGCGGGTCAGCCCCAGCATTTT. It is translated as CASRGPDRAGQPQHF.

The gene calls are TRBV5-5 and TRBJ2-7; 7 nucleotides align to TRBD2. Germline loops: CDR1 SGHKS, CDR2 YYEKEE (reference sequence). The CDR3 length is 13 residues. V lost 4 bases to trimming and J lost 4 bases; unmatched junction nucleotides: 5. CDR3 DNA sequence: TGTGCCAGCAGCCAAAGACTAGCTTACGAGCAGTACTTC. Amino acids: CASSQRLAYEQYF.

J is TRBJ1-1 and V is TRBV28, with 9 positions matching TRBD1. Germline CDR1 reads MDHEN; CDR2 reads SYDVKM. The CDR3 is 15 amino acids. Germline trimming cut 0 bases from V and 5 bases from J; bases unmatched to any gene: 4. The CDR3 loop is CASSLWGTGRTEAFF. CDR3 in DNA: TGTGCCAGCAGTTTATGGGGGACAGGGAGAACTGAAGCTTTCTTT.

The chain employs TRBV7-3 and TRBJ2-5; 10 positions match TRBD1. The ends lost 5 bases at V and 5 bases at J; junction bases unmatched: 5. CDR3 length: 14 residues. Germline CDR1 reads SGHTA; CDR2 reads FQGTGA. CDR3 DNA: TGTGCCAGCAGCCCGACAGGGGGCTGGGAGACCCAGTACTTC. Its translation: CASSPTGGWETQYF.

The V call is TRBV2, the J call TRBJ1-2; the D gene is possibly TRBD1 (5 bases). V was clipped by 9 bases and J by 1 base, with 15 bases between them. The CDR3 length is 14 residues. CDR1 and CDR2 from the germline V gene are SNHLY and FYNNEI. The CDR3 DNA reads TGTGCCAGAGACGGAGGGGCCAATAACTATGGCTACACCTTC. Protein: CARDGGANNYGYTF.

This rearrangement joins TRBV13 to TRBJ2-7, with D unresolved. CDR1 is PRHDT and CDR2 is FYEKMQ in the germline V gene (reference sequence). V lost 0 bases to trimming and J lost 13 bases, with 10 bases between them. This CDR3 spans 11 amino acids. The CDR3 here is CASSLGSKNYF. The CDR3 DNA reads as TGTGCCAGCAGCTTAGGAAGTAAAAATTACTTC. The full variable domain, rest sourced from reference TRBV13 and TRBJ2-7, is AAGVIQSPRHLIKEKRETATLKCYPIPRHDTVYWYQQGPGQDPQFLISFYEKMQSDKGSIPDRFSAQQFSDYHSELNMSSLELGDSALYFCASSLGSKNYFGPGTRLTVT.

V usage is TRBV27 and J usage is TRBJ1-5; no clear D gene. The CDR3 is 13 amino acids. Germline V gene data show CDR1 as MNHEY and CDR2 as SMNVEV (reference sequence). Deletions cut 4 bases from V and 0 bases from J, with 4 bases between. The CDR3 protein is CASSSYSNQPQHF. The CDR3 bases are TGTGCCAGCAGTTCATATAGCAATCAGCCCCAGCATTTT.